This T cell receptor beta chain was obtained from a study of blood T cell repertoires in COVID-19 (dated by TCRdb to the early 2020s). Background for the entire study: Collaborator samples came from the United States, Italy and Spain and covered acute and convalescent phases of COVID-19. The prospective study material was composed of cDNA or gDNA derived from T cells, B-cell-depleted T cells, or PBMCs. A freely available public database, intended as a resource for researchers studying the immune response to SARS-CoV-2, is where the repertoires were released. Samples were obtained from the ongoing ImmuneRACE study (first 160 participants) and from over 1,000 subjects provided by 6 global collaborators. Subjects who had been exposed to COVID-19, were actively infected with it, or had recovered from it provided the deeply sampled blood TCRbeta repertoires that made up the dataset. A de-identified subject ID, COVID-19 status, age in years and sex were almost always included in the sample metadata. Where available, HLA class I and class II types were taken from metadata supplied by the sample provider and were not determined by assay-based typing. Here is what the overall study found, with its caveats: The quantity of clinical and demographic metadata differed by source and by participant and was supplied without curation.

Details on this clone: No cognate antigen has been identified for it. One base away there is no much larger clone; base qualities are not given.

From a lookup of the germline V gene (reference sequence), CDR1 and CDR2 are PRHDT and FYEKMQ. Its CDR3 holds 15 amino acids, cysteine through phenylalanine. Here the CDR3 DNA is all that survives: 45 bases in frame from base 1. V is shortened by 2 bases, J by 2 bases, and the region joining them spans 9 bases. TCRbeta CDR3 regions were amplified from genomic DNA using the immunoSEQ Assay, a bias-controlled multiplex PCR. In the authors' own workflow: Nucleated cell counts per sample were estimated from amplification of reference gene primers within the assay. To quantify the absolute abundance of each unique TCRbeta CDR3 rearrangement, sequence reads were collapsed and filtered. For each sample, productive Simpson clonality was calculated as the square root of Simpson's diversity index over productive rearrangements. What TCRdb holds here is the immuneACCESS table cut down to in-frame rearrangements. Part of the clones is not present; checked against another copy, under half of the missing clones reflect an unresolved V gene, and the others are unexplained. The D gene and trimming were derived from the DNA, and the V and J assignments and clone size from that table. The sample has 250,000 to 400,000 clones on record, 90% of them singletons. Roughly 2.9% of the sample belongs to the ten largest clones.

In Seattle, one collaborating source enrolled patients while the infection was active and tracked those patients longitudinally over the course of disease. The collaborating institutions used their own protocols to collect whole blood in K2EDTA tubes. For TCRbeta analysis, collaborators shipped samples in one of three forms: frozen whole blood, isolated PBMCs, or DNA extracted from either of those sample types. Material for sequencing was peripheral blood. This TCR came from a woman aged 25 to 45 with COVID-19, enrolled during active disease. In this chain, TRBV13 is recombined with TRBJ2-2; TRBD1 is a weak D gene call, 5 bases matching. The CDR3 loop reads CASSLQGINTGELFF. The nucleotides are TGTGCCAGCAGCTTACAGGGAATAAACACCGGGGAGCTGTTTTTT.